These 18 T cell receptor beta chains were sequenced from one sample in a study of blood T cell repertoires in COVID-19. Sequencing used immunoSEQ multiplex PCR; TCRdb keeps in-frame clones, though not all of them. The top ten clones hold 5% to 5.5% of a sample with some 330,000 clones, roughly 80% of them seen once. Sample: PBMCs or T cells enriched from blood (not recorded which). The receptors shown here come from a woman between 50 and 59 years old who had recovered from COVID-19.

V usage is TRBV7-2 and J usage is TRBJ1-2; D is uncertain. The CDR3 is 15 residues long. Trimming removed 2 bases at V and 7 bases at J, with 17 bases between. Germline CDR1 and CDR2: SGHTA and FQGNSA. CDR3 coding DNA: TGTGCCAGCAGCTTAAGATCCCCCGGTGTTTTTGGCTACACCTTC. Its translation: CASSLRSPGVFGYTF.

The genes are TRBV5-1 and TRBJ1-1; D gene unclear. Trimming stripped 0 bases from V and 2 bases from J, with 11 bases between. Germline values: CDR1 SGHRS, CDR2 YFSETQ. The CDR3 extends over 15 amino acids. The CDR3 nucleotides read TGCGCCAGCAGCTTGGGTTTCACGAGAAACACTGAAGCTTTCTTT. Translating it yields CASSLGFTRNTEAFF.

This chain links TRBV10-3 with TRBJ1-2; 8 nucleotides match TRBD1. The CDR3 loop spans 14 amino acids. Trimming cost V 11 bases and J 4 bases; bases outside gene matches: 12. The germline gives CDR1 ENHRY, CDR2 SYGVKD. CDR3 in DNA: TGTGCCTCCTCAGGGTGGGACAGGACCTATGGCTACACCTTC. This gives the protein CASSGWDRTYGYTF.

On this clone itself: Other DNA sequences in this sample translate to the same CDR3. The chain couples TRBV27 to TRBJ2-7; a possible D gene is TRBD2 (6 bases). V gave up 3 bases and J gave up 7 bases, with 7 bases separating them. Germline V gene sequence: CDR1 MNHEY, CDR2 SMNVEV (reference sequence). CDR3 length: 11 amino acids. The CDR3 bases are TGTGCCAGCAGTTTCGGGGGTGAGCAGTACTTC. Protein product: CASSFGGEQYF.

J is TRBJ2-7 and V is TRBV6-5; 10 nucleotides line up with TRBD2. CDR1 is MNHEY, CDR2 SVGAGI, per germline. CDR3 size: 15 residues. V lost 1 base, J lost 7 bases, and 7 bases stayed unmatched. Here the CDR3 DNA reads TGTGCCAGCAGTTACTTAGCTAGCGGGGGCGGGGAGCAGTACTTC. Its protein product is CASSYLASGGGEQYF.

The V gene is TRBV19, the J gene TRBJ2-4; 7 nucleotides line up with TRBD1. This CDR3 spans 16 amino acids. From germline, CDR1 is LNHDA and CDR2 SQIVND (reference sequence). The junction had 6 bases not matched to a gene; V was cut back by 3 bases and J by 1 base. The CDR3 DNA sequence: TGTGCCAGTAGTATTGGCTCCAGGGGGGCCAAAAACATTCAGTACTTC. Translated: CASSIGSRGAKNIQYF.

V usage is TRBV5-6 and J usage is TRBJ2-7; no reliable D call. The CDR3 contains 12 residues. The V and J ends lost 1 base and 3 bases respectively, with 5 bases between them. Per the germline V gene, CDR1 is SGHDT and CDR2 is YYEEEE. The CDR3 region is CASSLYGYEQYF. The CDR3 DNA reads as TGTGCCAGCAGCTTGTACGGCTACGAGCAGTACTTC.

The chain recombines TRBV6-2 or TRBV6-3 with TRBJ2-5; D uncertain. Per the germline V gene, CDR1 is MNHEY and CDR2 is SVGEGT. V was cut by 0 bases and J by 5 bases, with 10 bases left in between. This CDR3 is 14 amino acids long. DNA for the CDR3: TGTGCCAGCAGTTACTCCGAGAGCATGGAGACCCAGTACTTC. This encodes CASSYSESMETQYF.

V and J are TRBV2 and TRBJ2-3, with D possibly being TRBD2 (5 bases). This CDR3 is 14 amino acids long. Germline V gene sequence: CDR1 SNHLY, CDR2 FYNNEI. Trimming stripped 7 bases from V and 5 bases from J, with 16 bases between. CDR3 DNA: TGTGCCAGCACCATGGACGGGGTAAGAGATACGCAGTATTTT. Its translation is CASTMDGVRDTQYF.

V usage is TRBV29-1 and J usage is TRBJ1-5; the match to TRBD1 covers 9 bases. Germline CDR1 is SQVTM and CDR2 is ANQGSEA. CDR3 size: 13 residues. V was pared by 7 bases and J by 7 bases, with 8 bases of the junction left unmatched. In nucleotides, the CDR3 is TGCAGCGGGAGGACAGGGGAAGGCCAGCCCCAGCATTTT. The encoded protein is CSGRTGEGQPQHF.

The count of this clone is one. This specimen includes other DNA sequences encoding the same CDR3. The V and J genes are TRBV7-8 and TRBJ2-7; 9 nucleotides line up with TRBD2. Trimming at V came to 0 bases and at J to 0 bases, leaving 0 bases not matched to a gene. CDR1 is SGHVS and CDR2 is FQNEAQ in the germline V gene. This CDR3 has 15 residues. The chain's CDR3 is CASSLASGSSYEQYF. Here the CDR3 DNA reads TGTGCCAGCAGCTTAGCTAGCGGGAGCTCCTACGAGCAGTACTTC.

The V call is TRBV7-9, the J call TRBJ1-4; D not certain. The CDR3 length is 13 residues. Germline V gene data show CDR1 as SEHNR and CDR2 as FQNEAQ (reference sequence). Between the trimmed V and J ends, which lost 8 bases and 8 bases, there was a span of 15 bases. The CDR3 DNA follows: TGTGCCAGCGCGGAGCCGAGCCGGGAAAAACTGTTTTTT. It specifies CASAEPSREKLFF.

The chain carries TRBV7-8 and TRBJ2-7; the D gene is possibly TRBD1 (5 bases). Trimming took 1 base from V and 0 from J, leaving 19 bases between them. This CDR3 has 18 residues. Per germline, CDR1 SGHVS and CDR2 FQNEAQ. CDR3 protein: CASSLGVRAPRSSYEQYF. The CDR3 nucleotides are TGTGCCAGCAGCTTAGGGGTCAGGGCCCCGCGGAGCTCCTACGAGCAGTACTTC.

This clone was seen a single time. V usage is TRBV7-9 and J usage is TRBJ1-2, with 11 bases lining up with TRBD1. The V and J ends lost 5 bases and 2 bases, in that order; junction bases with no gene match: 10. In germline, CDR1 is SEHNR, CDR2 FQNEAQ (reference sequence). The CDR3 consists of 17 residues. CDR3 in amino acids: CASSPGDRGGANYGYTF. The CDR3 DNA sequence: TGTGCCAGCAGCCCCGGGGACAGGGGGGGAGCCAACTATGGCTACACCTTC.

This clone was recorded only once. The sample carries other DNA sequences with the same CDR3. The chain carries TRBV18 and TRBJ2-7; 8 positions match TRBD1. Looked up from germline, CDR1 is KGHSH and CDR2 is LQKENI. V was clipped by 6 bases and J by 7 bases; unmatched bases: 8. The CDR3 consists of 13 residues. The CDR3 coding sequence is TGTGCCAGCTCTCCTGGGACAGGAGGAGAGCAGTACTTC. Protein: CASSPGTGGEQYF.

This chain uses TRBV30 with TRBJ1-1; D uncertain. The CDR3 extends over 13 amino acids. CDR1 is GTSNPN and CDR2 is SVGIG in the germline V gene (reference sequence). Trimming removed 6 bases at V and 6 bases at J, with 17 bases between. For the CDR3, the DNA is TGTGCCTGCCCTAATAATCGGGTGGCTGAAGCTTTCTTT. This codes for CACPNNRVAEAFF. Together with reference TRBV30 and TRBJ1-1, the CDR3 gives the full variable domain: SQTIHQWPATLVQPVGSPLSLECTVEGTSNPNLYWYRQAAGRGLQLLFYSVGIGQISSEVPQNLSASRPQDRQFILSSKKLLLSDSGFYLCACPNNRVAEAFFGQGTRLTVV.

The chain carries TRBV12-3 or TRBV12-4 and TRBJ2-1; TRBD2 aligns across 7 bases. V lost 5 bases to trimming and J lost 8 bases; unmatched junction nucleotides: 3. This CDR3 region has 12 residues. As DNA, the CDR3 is TGTGCCAGCAGTAGGGAGGGCCATGAGCAGTTCTTC. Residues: CASSREGHEQFF.

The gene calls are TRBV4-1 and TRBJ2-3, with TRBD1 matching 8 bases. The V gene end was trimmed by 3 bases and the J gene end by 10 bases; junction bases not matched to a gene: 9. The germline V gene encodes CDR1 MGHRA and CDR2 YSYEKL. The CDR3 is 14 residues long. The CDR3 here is CASSQPTVGQAQYF. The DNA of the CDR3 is TGCGCCAGCAGCCAGCCTACCGTGGGACAGGCGCAGTATTTT.